Presented here are 8 T cell receptor beta chains from one specimen sequenced in a study of beta chain features in type 1 diabetes. Their antigen targets remain unknown. The sequenced template was cDNA made from the entire isolated RNA. Some clones are missing from TCRdb's copy, which holds only in-frame ones; the method was immunoSEQ multiplex PCR. In the table there are around 280,000 clones, 15% of which are singletons. General study results and limits: Researchers report that Type 1 diabetes patients had moderately but significantly shorter TCRB CDR3s across all four CD4+ subsets.

What was sequenced was naive CD4+ T cells from blood. The receptor source for this set is a man younger than 35 with type 1 diabetes.

The sample holds a few counts of this clone. The chain has TRBV28 and TRBJ2-3; 10 positions match TRBD2. CDR1 and CDR2 from the germline V gene are MDHEN and SYDVKM. Trimming took 3 bases from V and 2 from J; bases not matched to a gene: 8. The CDR3 has 17 amino acids. CDR3 sequence: CASSLWASGSLTDTQYF. CDR3 bases: TGTGCCAGCAGTTTGTGGGCTAGCGGGAGCCTCACAGATACGCAGTATTTT.

The chain couples TRBV4-1 to TRBJ2-1, with 10 bases matching TRBD2. CDR3 length: 17 residues. J gave up 0 bases and V 1 base, and 3 bases lay outside the gene matches. Germline assignment: CDR1 MGHRA and CDR2 YSYEKL. The CDR3 DNA follows: TGCGCCAGCAGCCAAGCTAGCGGGGGCCTCTCCTACAATGAGCAGTTCTTC. This sequence encodes CASSQASGGLSYNEQFF.

V usage is TRBV6-5 and J usage is TRBJ1-5; 9 bases fit TRBD1. The germline V gene encodes CDR1 MNHEY and CDR2 SVGAGI. V was clipped by 5 bases and J by 4 bases; unmatched bases: 6. This CDR3 region has 15 residues. The CDR3 DNA reads TGTGCCAGCAGTCCTGGGACAGGGATTAATCAGCCCCAGCATTTT. It codes for CASSPGTGINQPQHF.

V and J are TRBV7-2 and TRBJ2-5; D perhaps matches TRBD2 (6 bases). Germline CDR1 reads SGHTA; CDR2 reads FQGNSA. CDR3 length: 13 residues. Trimming pared 5 bases from V and 7 bases from J, leaving 14 bases between. The CDR3 spells CASSVGGAGTQYF. CDR3 in DNA: TGTGCCAGCAGCGTAGGCGGGGCGGGGACCCAGTACTTC.

A few counts support this clone. This chain joins TRBV14 and TRBJ2-1; 7 positions agree with TRBD2. Germline CDR1 reads SGHDN; CDR2 reads FVKESK. Germline trimming cut 5 bases from V and 0 bases from J; bases unmatched to any gene: 10. The CDR3 runs to 17 residues. The CDR3 here is CASSWLWRGSSYNEQFF. The CDR3 DNA sequence: TGTGCCAGCAGCTGGCTTTGGCGCGGGAGCTCCTACAATGAGCAGTTCTTC.

The chain combines TRBV5-1 with TRBJ2-3; D is possibly TRBD1 (5 bases). Germline V gene lookup returns CDR1 SGHRS and CDR2 YFSETQ. The V end was cut by 4 bases, the J end by 5 bases, with 11 bases between. The CDR3 contains 13 residues. This CDR3 reads CASSATVQDTQYF. DNA of the CDR3: TGCGCCAGCAGCGCGACAGTGCAAGATACGCAGTATTTT.

The V call is TRBV7-9, the J call TRBJ1-4; the match to TRBD1 covers 7 bases. The CDR3 consists of 14 residues. Germline lookup yields CDR1 SEHNR and CDR2 FQNEAQ (reference sequence). V trimming: 5 bases; J trimming: 7 bases; junction bases outside the gene matches: 7. CDR3 DNA sequence: TGTGCCAGCAGCCCGGGACAGCCTGCTGAAAAACTGTTTTTT. It specifies CASSPGQPAEKLFF.

This clone has just a few counts. The chain combines TRBV11-2 with TRBJ1-1, with 8 bases that match TRBD1. CDR3 size: 15 residues. Germline V CDR1 and CDR2: SGHAT, FQNNGV. J was trimmed by 6 bases and V by 5 bases; bases with no gene match: 11. The CDR3 nucleotides read TGTGCCAGCAGCCGACTGGACAGGGATATCCCTGAAGCTTTCTTT. Translated: CASSRLDRDIPEAFF.